This TCR beta chain was identified during a study of blood T cell repertoires in COVID-19 (dated by TCRdb to the early 2020s). Background on the whole study: Samples covering the acute and convalescent phases of COVID-19 were provided by collaborators in the United States, Italy and Spain. The material from the prospective study consisted of cDNA or gDNA derived from T cells, B-cell-depleted T cells, or PBMCs. Deeply sampled blood TCRbeta repertoires from subjects exposed to, actively infected with, or recovered from COVID-19 were included in the dataset. The repertoires were made available in a free public database intended to serve as a resource for research on the immune response to SARS-CoV-2. Samples came from the ongoing ImmuneRACE study (first 160 participants) plus 1,254 subjects from 6 global collaborators. The sample metadata nearly always contained a de-identified subject ID, COVID-19 status, age in years and sex. Where HLA class I and class II types were available, the types were taken from metadata supplied by the sample provider, not from assay-based typing.

CDR1 SGDLS and CDR2 YYNGEE are derived from the germline V gene. The CDR3 starts with the cysteine, ends with the phenylalanine, and has 13 residues. Only CDR3 DNA is held: 39 bases, read in frame from base 1. As for this clone: Its antigen remains undetermined. A read error may account for a junction end that differs from germline.

Overall study outcomes, separate from this receptor: The amount of clinical and demographic metadata varied by source and participant and was provided uncurated.

TCRbeta CDR3 regions were amplified from genomic DNA by means of the immunoSEQ Assay, a bias-controlled multiplex PCR. The paper's processing steps were these. The number of nucleated cells in each sample was estimated from the amplification of reference gene primers within the assay. To quantify the absolute abundance of each unique TCRbeta CDR3 rearrangement, sequence reads were collapsed and filtered. For each sample, productive Simpson clonality was calculated by taking the square root of Simpson's diversity index across productive rearrangements. The table comes from immuneACCESS by way of TCRdb, which keeps in-frame sequences with V and J called. Part of the clones is missing from these tables; in studies checked, under half for an unresolved V gene and the rest for unknown reasons. The V and J calls and clone size were taken over from that table, and D and trimming were inferred from the DNA. The sample records hundreds of thousands of clones, 65% to 90% of which are singletons. Around 15% of the sample lies in the top ten.

In the prospective study, participants were roughly 18 to 90 years old, resided in about two dozen geographic areas of the United States, and were enrolled through a virtual design. Cohort assignment in the prospective study relied on participant-reported clinical history from a screening survey and a study questionnaire. Recovered participants in ImmuneRACE Cohort 3 were defined by two consecutive negative NP/OP PCR tests, clearance by a healthcare professional, or resolution of symptoms. Each participant in the prospective study had whole blood, serum and a nasopharyngeal or oropharyngeal swab collected by mobile phlebotomists. Prospective study participants could optionally give additional blood draws and questionnaires over an approximately two-month period. Before DNA extraction, prospective study blood samples were shipped either frozen or at room temperature.

What was sequenced was PBMCs or T cells enriched from blood (not recorded which). This chain is built from TRBV9 and TRBJ1-1, with a weak D call of TRBD1 (5 bases match). The clonotype originates from a man younger than 35 who had recovered from COVID-19. Here is the DNA: TGTGCGAGCAGTGCAGGGCTGAACACTGAAGCTTTCTTT. The resulting protein is CASSAGLNTEAFF. Extended through the reference TRBV9 and TRBJ1-1 proteins, this CDR3 yields the full variable domain: DSGVTQTPKHLITATGQRVTLRCSPRSGDLSVYWYQQSLDQGLQFLIQYYNGEERAKGNILERFSAQQFPDLHSELNLSSLELGDSALYFCASSAGLNTEAFFGQGTRLTVV.